The entry below describes one T cell receptor (beta chain). This receptor's antigen is unknown. There are no base qualities to consult, and no much larger clone falls within one base. Other DNA variants within this sample encode the same CDR3. Sequences KGHSH (CDR1) and LQKENI (CDR2) are obtained from the germline V gene. Cut back by 3 bases and 7 bases, the V and J ends lie 10 bases apart. Its CDR3 holds 14 amino acids, cysteine through phenylalanine. Only the CDR3 part of the read is kept: 42 bases, read in frame from the first base. This sample is drawn from a study of shared clonotypes between healthy human individuals (dated by TCRdb to the early 2020s). Some background on the complete study: The cohort included a few men and a couple of women between 18 and 49 years of age. To estimate repertoire size and how much clonotype sharing occurs between individuals, the study deeply sequenced the blood TCR repertoires of several healthy adults. Leukapheresis yielded between about 0.94 and 9.5 billion PBMCs per donor. To increase sequencing depth and limit assay-specific biases, different laboratories used diverse techniques to prepare libraries and sequence TCR repertoires. For each donor, CD4 naive and CD4 memory were each given three plates, CD8 naive was given two plates, and CD8 memory was given one plate.

TCR CDR3 regions were amplified from genomic DNA by multiplex PCR using the deep immunoSEQ assay. For each cell subset, the extracted genomic DNA was distributed evenly across all wells of several immunoSEQ 96-well plates, and each plate served as one replicate. For sorted subsets, about 0.2 ug genomic DNA, equal to tens of thousands of T cell genomes, was loaded into each replicate PCR. The purified libraries were quantified using a Qubit 3.0 fluorometer, sized with a Bioanalyzer 2100, and then quantified again using the KAPA Library Quantification kit. Every immunoSEQ 96-well plate was sequenced on a separate single-read 150-cycle Illumina NextSeq 550 flow cell. The study's own analysis went as follows. Because only junctional sequences without quality scores were contained in the immunoSEQ output, filtering matching that applied to full-length reads could not be performed. Sequences were annotated with PyIR, a Python wrapper for IgBLAST v1.9, and V/J genes and CDR3 were assigned using IMGT germline references. Reads were removed for weak V/J assignments (E-value above 1e-6), missing CDR3, stop codons, out-of-frame junctions, or ambiguous translated residues. A V3J clonotype was defined by an identical inferred V gene, J gene, and CDR3 amino acid sequence. Percentage overlap between repertoires was calculated by dividing the number of shared unique clonotypes by the size of the smaller repertoire. Repertoire richness was assessed with RTK rarefaction, the Chao1 estimator, and Recon v2.1 estimates of unobserved clonotypes. Generation probabilities were computed with OLGA for all TCRbeta clonotypes obtained by the gDNA method from several donors. In its TCRdb copy, this immuneACCESS table keeps in-frame sequences only and misses some clones. Where compared with another copy, unresolved V genes explain less than half of these, and the others have no known cause. From that table come the V and J calls and clone size; the DNA was used to work out D and trimming. Here the sample has 2 million to 3 million clones; under 95% occur a single time. The ten biggest clones cover approximately 0.36% of the sample.

The study at large found these results: Sampling was restricted to blood, and TCR repertoires in tissues likely differ from the TCR repertoires found in blood. Naive subsets generally had larger estimated clonotype richness than memory subsets did. Across a few donors, around 5% of naive CD4, around 3.3% of naive CD8, 2% to 2.5% of memory CD4, and under 0.45% of memory CD8 clonotypes were shared. Pairwise subsampling indicated that sequencing depth was expected to affect the degree of clonotype sharing among donors. Rarefaction of sorted-subset datasets indicated incomplete sequencing despite the large sequencing depth. Higher generation probabilities were observed for clonotypes shared by all four sorted-subset donors than for non-shared clonotypes. Because the study included a small number of donors, the genetic and exposure-history diversity represented was limited.

The donors were healthy, HIV-negative adults with no recently reported acute infections or vaccinations. Only Caucasian adults living in Nashville, Tennessee, USA were represented among the donors. CD4+ T cells were enriched through magnetic negative selection, after which naive cells were positively selected on CD45RA and the remaining negative fraction served as the memory subset. Blood was obtained by leukapheresis, after which PBMCs were separated by Ficoll-Histopaque density gradient centrifugation and cryopreserved in liquid nitrogen vapor phase. Analytical flow cytometry was used to check the purity and quantity of every magnetically sorted T cell population. Genomic DNA was isolated from each sorted fraction and quantified by UV absorbance on a Nanodrop 2000c.

Sequencing input: naive CD4+ T cells from PBMCs. This sample's cell subset or site label indicates: CD45RA+ positively selected. The rearrangement combines TRBV18 with TRBJ1-6; a confident D gene designation cannot be given. The TCR originated in a man in his late teens or twenties in good health. Some clones in this sample may be carry-over from other donors' samples. The CDR3 corresponds to CASSPDRVNSPLHF. In nucleotide form, the sequence is TGTGCCAGCTCACCCGATAGGGTCAATTCACCCCTCCACTTT.